This T cell receptor beta chain came from a study of cytotoxic CD8 clonotypes in ibrutinib-treated CLL. Overall study: Response sampling took place at median 12 months of treatment, range 6 to 36. General study points: The clonality rise at ibrutinib response reflected private clonotype expansion. Upon ibrutinib response clonality rose, and upon progression it fell back toward baseline. Circulating CD8+ T-cell counts were tracked by baseline clonality, which exceeded that of age-matched healthy donors.

Repertoires were generated with immunoSEQ multiplex PCR, while TCRdb's copy carries only in-frame clones and drops some. The data hold approximately 50,000 clones, with 54% observed a single time. Concerning this clone itself: What it recognizes is unknown.

The sequence was obtained from a human donor with chronic lymphocytic leukemia. The material was PBMCs, obtained at disease progression, from a patient treated with ibrutinib.

CDR3 coding DNA: TGTGCTAGTGGTTTTCGAGGGGGAATGGGTGAAAAACTGTTTTTT. Translated: CASGFRGGMGEKLFF. The chain couples TRBV12-5 to TRBJ1-4, with D possibly TRBD1 on 6 matching bases. Germline CDR1 LGHNT, CDR2 FRNRAP. The V end was cut by 3 bases, the J end by 7 bases, with 15 bases between. The CDR3 covers 15 residues.